Given below is one T cell receptor beta chain in context. Sequencing of TCR beta covered CD8+ and CD4+ T cells obtained from blood. TEMRA cells were FACS-enriched, with CD8+ and CD4+ T cells isolated negatively. The entry originates in a study of CD8 T cells in Susac syndrome. Germline assignment: CDR1 LNHNV and CDR2 YYDKDF (reference sequence). The length of the CDR3 is 16 residues. V shed 3 bases and J 7 bases; nucleotides not matched to a gene: 4. The authors reverse transcribed roughly 0.5 to 1 ug RNA with random hexamers. TCRdb reprocessed the immunoSEQ multiplex PCR reads with MiXCR, giving one entry per CDR3 protein. The sample has about 140,000 distinct CDR3 sequences, 85% to 95% seen once; the top ten hold over 0.09%.

The source material was CD4+ T cells from PBMCs. The chain joins TRBV15 to TRBJ1-6; 12 nucleotides agree with TRBD1. The clonotype comes from a human donor with multiple sclerosis. This chain's CDR3 is CATSRGGTGGNSPLHF. The CDR3 DNA reads TGTGCCACCAGCAGGGGCGGGACAGGGGGCAATTCACCCCTCCACTTT.